The sequence of this T cell receptor beta chain was determined in a study of blood T cell repertoires in COVID-19. Study details: PBMCs, B-cell-depleted T cells, or T cells provided the cDNA or gDNA that made up the material.

Profiled with immunoSEQ multiplex PCR; TCRdb holds only in-frame clones, not every one. This table has 150,000 to 200,000 clones, about four fifths appearing once. Assignment of participants to cohorts was predicated upon participant-reported clinical history. Exposed participants encountered a COVID-19 case during the 2 weeks preceding study entry. CDR3 length: 14 amino acids. From germline, CDR1 is SGHRS and CDR2 YFSETQ. Trimming took off 0 bases at V and 4 bases at J, with 9 bases between the two ends. V is TRBV5-1 and J is TRBJ2-3; TRBD2 might be the D (7 bases). Material: PBMCs or T cells enriched from blood (not recorded which). The origin of this receptor is a woman under 40 who had been exposed to COVID-19. The CDR3 DNA sequence: TGCGCCAGCAGCTTGGTGGGGGGGCCAGATACGCAGTATTTT. This codes for CASSLVGGPDTQYF.